The sample holds many counts of the clone carrying this TCR beta chain. Its antigen remains unknown. This could be a read error, since a much larger clone is one nucleotide away. CDR3 and TCR beta VDJ profiling relied on genomic DNA as the template. TCRdb analysed the reads with MiXCR anew, one entry per CDR3 protein. The repertoire holds about 170,000 distinct CDR3 sequences, with roughly 43% as singletons. This specimen comes from a study of CD8+CD57+ T cells in acquired aplastic anemia. Study-level points and caveats: Patients and controls were not found to differ significantly in CD8+ Simpson's diversity. There were some 27 CD8+ CDR3 sequences that occurred in both patients and controls.

V lost 5 bases, J lost 5 bases, and 11 bases stayed unmatched. The CDR3 consists of 17 residues. The germline V gene encodes CDR1 KGHDR and CDR2 SFDVKD. Those patients picked for sequencing had displayed CD8+CD57+ cell expansion on flow cytometry. V gene TRBV24-1 combines with J gene TRBJ2-5; TRBD2 matches 12 bases. Sequencing was carried out using sorted CD4+, CD8+, or CD8+CD57+ T cells (not recorded which) from PBMCs. The source is a human donor with aplastic anemia. CDR3 sequence (DNA): TGTGCCACCAGTGGTTCGCTGACTAGCGGGGGTTCGGAGACCCAGTACTTC. It specifies CATSGSLTSGGSETQYF.